These 8 T cell receptor beta chains were all obtained from the same sample, sequenced in a study of blood T cell repertoires in COVID-19. Here immunoSEQ multiplex PCR was the method, and the copy in TCRdb shows in-frame clones only, minus some. This sample has around 100,000 clones, with roughly four fifths found just once. Sequencing used peripheral blood. The receptors stem from a human donor in a cohort sampled during active COVID-19.

The V call is TRBV28, the J call TRBJ2-2, with D tentatively TRBD2 (5 bases). V lost 5 bases and J 8 bases, leaving 9 bases between the germline ends. Per the germline V gene, CDR1 is MDHEN and CDR2 is SYDVKM. This CDR3 region has 12 residues. The CDR3 coding sequence is TGTGCCAGCAGTCTAGCCTTGGGGGAGCTGTTTTTT. Protein sequence: CASSLALGELFF.

The chain is built from TRBV19 and TRBJ1-4, with 7 bases fitting TRBD1. CDR3 length equals 14 residues. Looked up from germline, CDR1 is LNHDA and CDR2 is SQIVND (reference sequence). J lost 5 bases, V lost 7 bases, and 7 bases had no gene match. In nucleotides, the CDR3 is TGTGCCAGTACCACGGGACAGCCAAATGAAAAACTGTTTTTT. It yields the protein CASTTGQPNEKLFF.

This clone was observed a handful of times. J is TRBJ2-7 and V is TRBV5-6; the match to TRBD2 covers 10 bases. V shed 4 bases and J 3 bases; nucleotides not matched to a gene: 7. The CDR3 has 15 amino acids. Germline values: CDR1 SGHDT, CDR2 YYEEEE. CDR3 amino acids: CASSRRGLANYEQYF. The CDR3 DNA is TGTGCCAGCAGCCGAAGGGGACTAGCGAACTACGAGCAGTACTTC. Combining the CDR3 with reference TRBV5-6 and TRBJ2-7 gives the whole variable domain DAGVTQSPTHLIKTRGQQVTLRCSPKSGHDTVSWYQQALGQGPQFIFQYYEEEERQRGNFPDRFSGHQFPNYSSELNVNALLLGDSALYLCASSRRGLANYEQYFGPGTRLTVT.

The chain uses TRBV4-1 and TRBJ1-5, with 7 bases aligning to TRBD1. The trim removed 0 bases at V and 5 bases at J, leaving 7 bases unmatched. CDR3 length: 16 amino acids. CDR1 and CDR2 (germline): MGHRA, YSYEKL. CDR3 coding DNA: TGCGCCAGCAGCCAAGAAAAAGACAGGGTGGATCAGCCCCAGCATTTT. Protein sequence: CASSQEKDRVDQPQHF.

As for this clone: One junction end disagrees with the germline gene, perhaps due to a read error. V and J are TRBV7-7 and TRBJ2-2, with D perhaps matching TRBD2 (6 bases). CDR1 is SSHAT, CDR2 FNYEAQ, per germline (reference sequence). The length of the CDR3 is 14 residues. As DNA, the CDR3 is TGTGCTAGCAGTCCCAGGGAGGTCACCGGGGAGCTGTTTTTT. This encodes CASSPREVTGELFF.

This clone was seen a single time. The gene calls are TRBV6-5 and TRBJ2-7; possible D gene TRBD2, 5 bases. The V gene's germline CDR1 is MNHEY and CDR2 SVGAGI. Trimming left V 6 bases short and J 4 bases short, with 13 bases between. The length of the CDR3 is 13 residues. CDR3 protein: CASSPTTGYEQYF. The CDR3 DNA reads as TGTGCCAGCAGCCCGACTACGGGGTACGAGCAGTACTTC.

This clone was seen a single time. The CDR3 DNA reads TGCGCCAGCAGCATCGGCGTAACAGGGTTAGGGACAGATACGCAGTATTTT. Protein sequence: CASSIGVTGLGTDTQYF. The rearrangement links TRBV5-1 to TRBJ2-3, with a possible D match to TRBD1 (6 bases). Germline-derived CDR1 and CDR2 are SGHRS and YFSETQ. The CDR3 has 17 amino acids. Deletions cut 4 bases from V and 3 bases from J, with 21 bases between.

In nucleotides, the CDR3 is TGCGCCAGCAGCTTGGGTGGGGTGGACAGACATTCACCCCTCCACTTT. Translation gives CASSLGGVDRHSPLHF. This rearrangement joins TRBV5-1 to TRBJ1-6; D perhaps matches TRBD1 (6 bases). The CDR3 is 16 residues long. V was trimmed by 0 bases and J by 8 bases, leaving 15 bases between them. Germline loops: CDR1 SGHRS, CDR2 YFSETQ.